This T cell receptor beta chain was sequenced in a study of tumor and adjacent non-tumor tissue in lung cancer. Background on the study: Patients were aged roughly 30 to 76, about 10 men and about 5 women, stage I to III. On average, productive TCRbeta reads reached about 4.4 million per sample.

RNA was extracted from bulk tissue without any cell sorting. CDR1 and CDR2 from the germline V gene are SGHAT and FQNNGV. The CDR3 is made up of 13 amino acids. Study findings and constraints: Tumor tissue had significantly higher TCR diversity than normal lung. In normal lung, the top 100 clones were significantly more dominant than in tumor.

A modified ARM-PCR protocol with three rounds of nested PCR amplified TCRbeta. TCRdb reprocessed the multiplex PCR reads with MiXCR, giving one entry per CDR3 protein. The sample comprises about 93,000 distinct CDR3 sequences, less than 80% of which are singletons, and 15% to 20% rests with the top ten. About this clonotype: Its antigen is currently unknown. Sequence at one end of the junction differs from germline and may be a read error.

What was sequenced was lung tumor tissue. This receptor was obtained from a man between 60 and 70 years old with non-small cell lung cancer. J is TRBJ1-6 and V is TRBV11-2; D may be TRBD1 (5 bases). The CDR3 loop is CVSSLDRNSRLHF. CDR3 nucleotides: TGTGTCAGCAGCTTAGACAGAAATTCACGCCTCCACTTT.